What follows are 14 T cell receptor beta chains derived from one specimen sequenced in a study of vaccination effects on CD4 cells after COVID-19. Antigen-specific CD4+ T cells expanded by the ViraFEST assay with viral peptide pools were then sequenced. Having been cultured for less than 13 days, the cells underwent CD4+ T cell isolation. According to PCR results, the person was infected with SARS-CoV-2 between March and December 2020. These receptors' antigens are unknown. TCRdb keeps only in-frame clones here, not all; method: immunoSEQ multiplex PCR. This sample carries 30,000 to 35,000 clones, under 80% of them seen once, and the ten largest clones take 25% to 30%. This material consisted of CD4+ T cells from PBMCs cultured with a peptide pool, taken before COVID-19 vaccination. Receptors were obtained from a human donor who had a prior SARS-CoV-2 infection.

The chain combines TRBV12-5 with TRBJ2-1; the match to TRBD2 covers 8 bases. V lost 3 bases and J lost 4; bases outside the gene matches: 11. Germline values: CDR1 LGHNT, CDR2 FRNRAP. This CDR3 is built from 17 residues. CDR3 coding DNA: TGTGCTAGTGGTTTACGCCGTTCGGGACTAGGGTACAATGAGCAGTTCTTC. Translated: CASGLRRSGLGYNEQFF. Combining the CDR3 with reference TRBV12-5 and TRBJ2-1 gives the whole variable domain DARVTQTPRHKVTEMGQEVTMRCQPILGHNTVFWYRQTMMQGLELLAYFRNRAPLDDSGMPKDRFSAEMPDATLATLKIQPSEPRDSAVYFCASGLRRSGLGYNEQFFGPGTRLTVL.

The chain has TRBV2 and TRBJ1-1; D might be TRBD1 (6 bases). Trimming cost V 9 bases and J 1 base, with 21 bases left between them. The CDR3 spans 16 residues. The V gene's germline CDR1 is SNHLY and CDR2 FYNNEI. CDR3 sequence: CASTLMRGTANTEAFF. The CDR3 DNA follows: TGTGCCAGTACCCTAATGAGGGGGACGGCGAACACTGAAGCTTTCTTT. Full variable domain (missing parts from reference TRBV2 and TRBJ1-1): EPEVTQTPSHQVTQMGQEVILRCVPISNHLYFYWYRQILGQKVEFLVSFYNNEISEKSEIFDDQFSVERPDGSNFTLKIRSTKLEDSAMYFCASTLMRGTANTEAFFGQGTRLTVV.

The gene calls are TRBV19 and TRBJ2-7, with 7 bases lining up with TRBD2. The germline V gene has CDR1 LNHDA and CDR2 SQIVND (reference sequence). Unmatched junction bases numbered 8, after V lost 3 bases and J lost 3 bases. The CDR3 length is 15 residues. The CDR3 DNA follows: TGTGCCAGTAGTATTCAGTCAGCGGGGAGCTACGAGCAGTACTTC. This encodes CASSIQSAGSYEQYF.

The rearrangement joins TRBV15 to TRBJ2-2; D call uncertain. Trimming took 8 bases from V and 0 from J, leaving 19 bases between them. Germline V CDR1 and CDR2: LNHNV, YYDKDF (reference sequence). The CDR3 sequence is 17 residues long. CDR3 sequence reads: CATRSSLGFPNTGELFF. The CDR3 DNA reads TGTGCCACCCGATCCTCGCTAGGGTTCCCGAACACCGGGGAGCTGTTTTTT.

This clone was counted a few times. V is TRBV2 and J is TRBJ2-3; D is unclear. Looked up from germline, CDR1 is SNHLY and CDR2 is FYNNEI. The V and J ends lost 4 bases and 5 bases respectively, with 13 bases between them. CDR3 length: 14 residues. CDR3 in amino acids: CASSATRTRDTQYF. The CDR3 DNA follows: TGTGCCAGCAGTGCGACTCGGACCCGAGATACGCAGTATTTT.

The chain recombines TRBV7-2 with TRBJ2-3; possibly TRBD2 for D (5 bases). This CDR3 is 13 amino acids long. Germline V gene lookup returns CDR1 SGHTA and CDR2 FQGNSA. Trimming cost V 5 bases and J 1 base, with 7 bases left between them. CDR3 sequence: CASSTAGTDTQYF. The CDR3 bases are TGTGCCAGCAGCACAGCGGGCACAGATACGCAGTATTTT. The full variable domain, completed using reference TRBV7-2 and TRBJ2-3, is GAGVSQSPSNKVTEKGKDVELRCDPISGHTALYWYRQSLGQGLEFLIYFQGNSAPDKSGLPSDRFSAERTGGSVSTLTIQRTQQEDSAVYLCASSTAGTDTQYFGPGTRLTVL.

The chain uses TRBV5-1 and TRBJ2-7; 8 nucleotides align to TRBD2. The CDR3 has 17 residues. CDR1 is SGHRS and CDR2 is YFSETQ in the germline V gene. Losses at the gene ends were 0 bases for V and 0 bases for J; bases not matched to a gene: 8. The CDR3 region is CASSLEGGGGLSYEQYF. In DNA, the CDR3 is TGCGCCAGCAGCTTGGAAGGTGGCGGGGGGCTCTCCTACGAGCAGTACTTC.

The rearrangement uses TRBV2 and TRBJ1-1, with 7 nucleotides matching TRBD1. The CDR3 is made up of 14 amino acids. Unmatched junction bases numbered 5, after V lost 4 bases and J lost 3 bases. The germline gives CDR1 SNHLY, CDR2 FYNNEI. CDR3 bases: TGTGCCAGCAGTGGAGAGACAGGGTACACTGAAGCTTTCTTT. Protein product: CASSGETGYTEAFF.

This clone appeared a few times. The chain couples TRBV5-1 to TRBJ1-2, with TRBD1 identical over 10 bases. V lost 0 bases to trimming and J lost 6 bases; unmatched junction nucleotides: 5. Germline V lookup: CDR1 SGHRS, CDR2 YFSETQ. The CDR3 extends over 15 amino acids. The CDR3 protein is CASSLVSGQGDGYTF. DNA for the CDR3: TGCGCCAGCAGCTTGGTTTCAGGACAGGGGGATGGCTACACCTTC.

The chain has TRBV6-2 or TRBV6-3 and TRBJ2-1; D gene unclear. Looked up from germline, CDR1 is MNHEY and CDR2 is SVGEGT. This CDR3 region has 13 residues. The ends were cut back, 5 bases at V and 7 bases at J, with 12 bases in the middle. CDR3 sequence (DNA): TGTGCCAGCAGTCCCTCACGAGTTAATGAGCAGTTCTTC. Amino acids: CASSPSRVNEQFF.

The rearrangement links TRBV7-9 to TRBJ2-5; 7 nucleotides agree with TRBD2. V lost 6 bases, J lost 5 bases, and 12 bases stayed unmatched. The CDR3 consists of 15 residues. Germline-derived CDR1 and CDR2 are SEHNR and FQNEAQ (reference sequence). The DNA for the CDR3 is TGTGCCAGCAGACCTTTCGGGGACTATCGGGAGACCCAGTACTTC. Translated: CASRPFGDYRETQYF.

The chain is built from TRBV4-1 and TRBJ2-7, with TRBD1 as a possible D gene (6 bases). CDR3 size: 17 residues. Germline CDR1 MGHRA, CDR2 YSYEKL. Trimming stripped 0 bases from V and 5 bases from J, with 20 bases between. As DNA, the CDR3 is TGCGCCAGCAGCCAAGACGACGGGACACCCTTGGGCCACGAGCAGTACTTC. Translated, it gives CASSQDDGTPLGHEQYF.

The chain uses TRBV11-1 and TRBJ2-1; 7 nucleotides agree with TRBD2. The CDR3 covers 15 residues. V lost 2 bases to trimming and J lost 3 bases; unmatched junction nucleotides: 4. Germline V gene sequence: CDR1 SGHAT, CDR2 FQDESV (reference sequence). The CDR3 sequence is CASSLMLAGYNEQFF. Written as DNA, the CDR3 is TGTGCCAGCAGCTTAATGTTAGCGGGCTACAATGAGCAGTTCTTC.

The chain joins TRBV9 to TRBJ2-1, with 8 bases fitting TRBD2. Germline lookup yields CDR1 SGDLS and CDR2 YYNGEE. The CDR3 loop spans 17 amino acids. V dropped 4 bases and J dropped 4; count of bases not matched to a gene: 13. CDR3 residues: CASSRRGVVAGYNEQFF. The CDR3 bases are TGTGCCAGCAGCCGGAGGGGTGTGGTAGCGGGGTACAATGAGCAGTTCTTC.